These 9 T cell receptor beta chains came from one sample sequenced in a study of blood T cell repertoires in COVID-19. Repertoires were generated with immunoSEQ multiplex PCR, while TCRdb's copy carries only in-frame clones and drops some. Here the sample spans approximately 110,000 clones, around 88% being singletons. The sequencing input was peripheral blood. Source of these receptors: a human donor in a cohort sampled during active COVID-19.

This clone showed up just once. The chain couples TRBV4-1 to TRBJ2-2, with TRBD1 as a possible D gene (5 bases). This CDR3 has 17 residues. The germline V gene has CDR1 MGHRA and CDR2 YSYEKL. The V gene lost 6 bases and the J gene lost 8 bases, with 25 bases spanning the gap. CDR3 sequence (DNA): TGCGCCAGCAGTCAATCCCAGGGTGAGCTTATCGTAGGGGAGCTGTTTTTT. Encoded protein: CASSQSQGELIVGELFF.

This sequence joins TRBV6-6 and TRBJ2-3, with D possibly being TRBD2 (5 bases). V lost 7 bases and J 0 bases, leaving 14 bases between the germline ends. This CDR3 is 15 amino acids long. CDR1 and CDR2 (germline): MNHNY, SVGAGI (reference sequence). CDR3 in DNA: TGTGCCAGCAAATTAAGCGGTTATAGCACAGATACGCAGTATTTT. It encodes CASKLSGYSTDTQYF.

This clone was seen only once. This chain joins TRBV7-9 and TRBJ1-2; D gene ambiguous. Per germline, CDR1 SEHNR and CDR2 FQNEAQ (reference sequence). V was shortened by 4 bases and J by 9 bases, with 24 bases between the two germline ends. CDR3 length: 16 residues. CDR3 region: CASSYAEGSRASSYTF. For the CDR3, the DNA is TGTGCCAGCAGCTACGCCGAGGGCTCCCGTGCGTCGAGCTACACCTTC.

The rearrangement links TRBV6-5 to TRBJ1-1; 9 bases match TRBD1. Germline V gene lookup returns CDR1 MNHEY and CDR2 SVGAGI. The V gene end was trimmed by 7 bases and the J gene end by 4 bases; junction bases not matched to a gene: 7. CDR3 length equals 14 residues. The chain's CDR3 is CASTSDRGPTEAFF. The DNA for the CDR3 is TGTGCCAGCACCTCGGACAGGGGCCCCACTGAAGCTTTCTTT.

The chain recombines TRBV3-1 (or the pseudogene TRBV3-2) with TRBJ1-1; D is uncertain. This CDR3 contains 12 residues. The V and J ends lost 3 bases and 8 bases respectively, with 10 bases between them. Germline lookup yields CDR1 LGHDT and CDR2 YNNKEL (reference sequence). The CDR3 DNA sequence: TGTGCCAGCAGCCAGGGCAGGCCCGAAGCTTTCTTT. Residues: CASSQGRPEAFF.

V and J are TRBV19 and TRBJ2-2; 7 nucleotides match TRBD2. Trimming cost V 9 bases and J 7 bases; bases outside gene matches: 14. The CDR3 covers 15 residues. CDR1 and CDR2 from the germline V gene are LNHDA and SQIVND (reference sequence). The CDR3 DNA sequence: TGTGCCAGCAAGAGGGAAACGGGGGGAGGCGGGGAGCTGTTTTTT. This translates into CASKRETGGGGELFF.

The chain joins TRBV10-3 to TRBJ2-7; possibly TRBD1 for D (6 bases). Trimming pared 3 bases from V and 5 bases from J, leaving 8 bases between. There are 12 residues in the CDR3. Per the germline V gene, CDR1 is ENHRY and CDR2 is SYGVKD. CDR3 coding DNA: TGTGCCATCAGTGAAGGGGGAGACGAGCAGTACTTC. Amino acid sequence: CAISEGGDEQYF.

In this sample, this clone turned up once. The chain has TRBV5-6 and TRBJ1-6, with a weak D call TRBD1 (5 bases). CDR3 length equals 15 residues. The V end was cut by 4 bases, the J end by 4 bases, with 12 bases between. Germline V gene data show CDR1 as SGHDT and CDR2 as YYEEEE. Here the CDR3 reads CASSLQDRYNSPLHF. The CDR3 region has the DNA TGTGCCAGCAGCCTTCAAGACAGATATAATTCACCCCTCCACTTT. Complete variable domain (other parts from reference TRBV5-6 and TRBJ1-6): DAGVTQSPTHLIKTRGQQVTLRCSPKSGHDTVSWYQQALGQGPQFIFQYYEEEERQRGNFPDRFSGHQFPNYSSELNVNALLLGDSALYLCASSLQDRYNSPLHFGNGTRLTVT.

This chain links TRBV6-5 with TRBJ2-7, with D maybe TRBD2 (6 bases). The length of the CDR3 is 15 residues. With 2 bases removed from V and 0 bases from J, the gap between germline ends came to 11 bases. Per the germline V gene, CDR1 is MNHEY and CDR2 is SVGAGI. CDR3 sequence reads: CASSYGDLSSYEQYF. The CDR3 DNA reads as TGTGCCAGCAGTTACGGGGACTTGAGCTCCTACGAGCAGTACTTC.